The 16 T cell receptor beta chains reported below all come from one sample, sequenced in a study of cytomegalovirus exposure and HLA in healthy donors. PCR employed 60 Vbeta and 13 Jbeta primers. The repertoire was sequenced with immunoSEQ multiplex PCR; TCRdb's copy has only in-frame clones and lacks some. This sample has 170,000 or so clones, with approximately 80% found just once. Sample: PBMCs. These receptors came from a boy between 10 and 17 years old in good health and CMV-seronegative.

The genes are TRBV9 and TRBJ2-7, with D perhaps TRBD2 (6 bases). V was cut by 0 bases and J by 2 bases, with 9 bases left in between. The CDR3 runs to 14 residues. Per the germline V gene, CDR1 is SGDLS and CDR2 is YYNGEE. The CDR3 bases are TGTGCCAGCAGCGTAGGGGGGGTGACCTACGAGCAGTACTTC. It specifies CASSVGGVTYEQYF.

The chain carries TRBV2 and TRBJ2-5, with 9 bases identical to TRBD1. The germline CDR1 and CDR2 sequences are SNHLY and FYNNEI. With 10 bases clipped from V and 5 bases from J, the junction kept 8 bases outside the gene matches. The CDR3 consists of 13 residues. CDR3 loop: CATGTGRIETQYF. CDR3 nucleotide sequence: TGTGCCACCGGGACAGGGCGGATCGAGACCCAGTACTTC.

V usage is TRBV5-1 and J usage is TRBJ1-1; D is perhaps TRBD1 (5 bases). CDR1 is SGHRS, CDR2 YFSETQ, per germline. Trimming stripped 6 bases from V and 0 bases from J, with 15 bases between. The CDR3 totals 15 residues. CDR3 sequence (DNA): TGCGCCAGCAAGGTTACAGGAAACCTGAACACTGAAGCTTTCTTT. Translation gives CASKVTGNLNTEAFF.

The genes are TRBV29-1 and TRBJ2-7; D is perhaps TRBD1 (6 bases). The CDR3 loop spans 13 amino acids. V was clipped by 5 bases and J by 4 bases, with 15 bases between them. Germline V lookup: CDR1 SQVTM, CDR2 ANQGSEA. The chain's CDR3 is CSVSTGPKYEQYF. Written as DNA, the CDR3 is TGCAGCGTTAGTACAGGGCCCAAGTACGAGCAGTACTTC.

The genes are TRBV11-3 and TRBJ2-7; the match to TRBD2 covers 10 bases. Per germline, CDR1 SGHNT and CDR2 YENEEA. J gave up 3 bases and V 0 bases, and 8 bases lay outside the gene matches. The CDR3 runs 17 residues. The CDR3 DNA reads TGTGCCAGCAGCTTAGATGGGGCTAGCGGGAGTCTCTACGAGCAGTACTTC. It specifies CASSLDGASGSLYEQYF.

The V and J genes are TRBV6-1 and TRBJ2-7; 8 bases agree with TRBD2. CDR1 and CDR2 (germline): MNHNS, SASEGT. The CDR3 length is 14 residues. V lost 10 bases, J lost 2 bases, and 10 bases stayed unmatched. CDR3 sequence: CATLRSGGAYEQYF. The CDR3 DNA reads TGTGCCACCCTACGGTCGGGGGGGGCCTACGAGCAGTACTTC.

The chain uses TRBV29-1 and TRBJ1-1, with 7 bases that match TRBD1. Germline CDR1 and CDR2: SQVTM and ANQGSEA. The V and J ends lost 3 bases and 0 bases, in that order; junction bases with no gene match: 4. This CDR3 spans 14 amino acids. DNA of the CDR3: TGCAGCGTTGAGGAGACAGGGCTGAACACTGAAGCTTTCTTT. It translates to CSVEETGLNTEAFF.

The chain joins TRBV7-3 to TRBJ1-2, with D maybe TRBD1 (6 bases). Trimming shortened V by 2 bases and J by 0 bases, and 16 bases separated the two germline ends. CDR3 size: 17 residues. CDR1 is SGHTA, CDR2 FQGTGA, per germline. The CDR3 coding sequence is TGTGCCAGCAGCTTAGCACAGGGAAGAAATTCTAACTATGGCTACACCTTC. Its translation: CASSLAQGRNSNYGYTF.

V is TRBV11-3 and J is TRBJ2-5; D might be TRBD2 (6 bases). Germline CDR1 is SGHNT and CDR2 is YENEEA. The CDR3 loop spans 14 amino acids. The V gene lost 5 bases and the J gene lost 5 bases, with 15 bases spanning the gap. The CDR3 region is CASSPGGPDETQYF. The CDR3 DNA reads as TGTGCCAGCAGCCCAGGAGGGCCGGACGAGACCCAGTACTTC.

V gene TRBV6-5 combines with J gene TRBJ1-1; 8 bases align to TRBD1. V was pared by 4 bases and J by 2 bases, with 3 bases of the junction left unmatched. CDR1 is MNHEY and CDR2 is SVGAGI in the germline V gene. CDR3 length equals 14 residues. The CDR3: CASSSGQANTEAFF. CDR3 nucleotides: TGTGCCAGCAGTTCGGGACAGGCTAACACTGAAGCTTTCTTT.

The chain uses TRBV30 and TRBJ2-7, with D possibly TRBD2 on 6 matching bases. There are 14 residues in the CDR3. The V gene's germline CDR1 is GTSNPN and CDR2 SVGIG (reference sequence). V gave up 1 base and J gave up 4 bases, with 14 bases separating them. CDR3 in DNA: TGTGCCTGGAGTGCCCTGGGTGGGAGGTACGAGCAGTACTTC. Translation gives CAWSALGGRYEQYF. The full variable domain, its missing parts supplied by reference TRBV30 and TRBJ2-7, is SQTIHQWPATLVQPVGSPLSLECTVEGTSNPNLYWYRQAAGRGLQLLFYSVGIGQISSEVPQNLSASRPQDRQFILSSKKLLLSDSGFYLCAWSALGGRYEQYFGPGTRLTVT.

The rearrangement uses TRBV7-2 and TRBJ2-7; D remains unclear. In germline, CDR1 is SGHTA, CDR2 FQGNSA. V lost 5 bases to trimming and J lost 4 bases, with 15 bases between them. This CDR3 region has 14 residues. The CDR3 DNA is TGTGCCAGCAGCCCCCAGGATTCCAGGTACGAGCAGTACTTC. This encodes CASSPQDSRYEQYF.

The rearrangement uses TRBV2 and TRBJ2-2; 7 bases are a match to TRBD1. Germline-derived CDR1 and CDR2 are SNHLY and FYNNEI. The CDR3 is made up of 14 amino acids. The junction had 7 bases not matched to a gene; V was cut back by 6 bases and J by 6 bases. The CDR3 region has the DNA TGTGCCAGCAGGGCCGGGACAGAGGCCGGGGAGCTGTTTTTT. Translating it yields CASRAGTEAGELFF. The whole variable domain, filled in from reference TRBV2 and TRBJ2-2, reads EPEVTQTPSHQVTQMGQEVILRCVPISNHLYFYWYRQILGQKVEFLVSFYNNEISEKSEIFDDQFSVERPDGSNFTLKIRSTKLEDSAMYFCASRAGTEAGELFFGEGSRLTVL.

The CDR3 reads CASSLATGGGVRTEAFF. The CDR3 DNA follows: TGCGCCAGCAGCTTGGCAACAGGGGGCGGTGTGAGGACTGAAGCTTTCTTT. The chain couples TRBV5-1 to TRBJ1-1; TRBD1 matches 9 bases. V trimming: 0 bases; J trimming: 5 bases; junction bases outside the gene matches: 11. CDR1 and CDR2 (germline): SGHRS, YFSETQ. The CDR3 is 17 amino acids.

This chain joins TRBV4-1 and TRBJ1-2; the D gene is possibly TRBD1 (5 bases). Germline lookup yields CDR1 MGHRA and CDR2 YSYEKL. V lost 0 bases and J 7 bases, leaving 12 bases between the germline ends. The CDR3 contains 14 residues. CDR3: CASSQDRGVSGYTF. CDR3 in DNA: TGCGCCAGCAGCCAAGATCGGGGGGTGAGTGGCTACACCTTC.

This chain uses TRBV6-5 with TRBJ1-2; no clear D gene. This CDR3 has 14 amino acids. Germline assignment: CDR1 MNHEY and CDR2 SVGAGI. V gave up 9 bases and J gave up 4 bases, with 18 bases separating them. Written as DNA, the CDR3 is TGTGCCAGTGGGAGTGGTACGGACCCCTATGGCTACACCTTC. Residues: CASGSGTDPYGYTF.